The 27 T cell receptor beta chains reported below all come from one sample, sequenced in a study of shared clonotypes between healthy human individuals. Naive CD8 isolation took CD45RO-negative cells positively selected for CCR7 and excluded terminally differentiated effector memory CD45RA+ cells. Assay used: immunoSEQ multiplex PCR; TCRdb lists only in-frame clones, some missing. The sample contains about 1,800,000 clones, about 95% of which appear only once. The material sequenced was naive CD8+ T cells sorted from blood. These receptors were taken from a man aged 18 to 29 in good health.

V and J are TRBV28 and TRBJ1-2, with 9 bases lining up with TRBD1. Germline-derived CDR1 and CDR2 are MDHEN and SYDVKM. With 6 bases clipped from V and 0 bases from J, the junction kept 20 bases outside the gene matches. The CDR3 runs 20 residues. CDR3 sequence reads: CASSYTGGVLAASPNYGYTF. For the CDR3, the DNA is TGTGCCAGCAGCTATACAGGGGGCGTCTTAGCCGCCAGCCCTAACTATGGCTACACCTTC.

Concerning this clone itself: Other DNA sequences of this sample code for an identical CDR3. The V and J genes are TRBV6-5 and TRBJ2-2; TRBD1 might be the D (5 bases). Germline CDR1 is MNHEY and CDR2 is SVGAGI. Trimming shortened V by 2 bases and J by 5 bases, and 6 bases separated the two germline ends. This CDR3 is built from 13 residues. CDR3 sequence reads: CASSYRGTGELFF. As DNA, the CDR3 is TGTGCCAGCAGTTACAGGGGAACCGGGGAGCTGTTTTTT.

V and J are TRBV27 and TRBJ2-1; D remains ambiguous. CDR1 and CDR2 from the germline V gene are MNHEY and SMNVEV (reference sequence). This CDR3 has 13 amino acids. V lost 3 bases, J lost 6 bases, and 9 bases lay in between. CDR3 residues: CASSLAVGNEQFF. The CDR3 nucleotides read TGTGCCAGCAGTTTGGCAGTCGGCAATGAGCAGTTCTTC.

The chain links TRBV7-9 to TRBJ2-7, with a possible D match to TRBD2 (5 bases). Germline CDR1 is SEHNR and CDR2 is FQNEAQ (reference sequence). This CDR3 contains 16 residues. The V and J ends lost 5 bases and 1 base respectively, with 18 bases between them. The chain's CDR3 is CASSPPLSRESYEQYF. The CDR3 nucleotides read TGTGCCAGCAGCCCCCCTTTATCGAGGGAATCCTACGAGCAGTACTTC. Based on the CDR3 plus reference TRBV7-9 and TRBJ2-7, the full variable domain is DTGVSQNPRHKITKRGQNVTFRCDPISEHNRLYWYRQTLGQGPEFLTYFQNEAQLEKSRLLSDRFSAERPKGSFSTLEIQRTEQGDSAMYLCASSPPLSRESYEQYFGPGTRLTVT.

The chain carries TRBV4-2 and TRBJ1-1, with TRBD1 matching over 7 bases. The CDR3 covers 14 residues. Germline values: CDR1 LGHNA, CDR2 YNFKEQ. The V gene end was trimmed by 5 bases and the J gene end by 1 base; junction bases not matched to a gene: 4. The DNA for the CDR3 is TGTGCCAGCAGCTACGGGACAGAGAACACTGAAGCTTTCTTT. It encodes CASSYGTENTEAFF.

The chain joins TRBV10-1 to TRBJ2-7; 8 bases match TRBD1. Germline V gene data show CDR1 as WNHNN and CDR2 as SYGVQD (reference sequence). The CDR3 is 17 residues long. Trimming cost V 1 base and J 0 bases; bases outside gene matches: 8. The CDR3 here is CASSEFRDRPDSYEQYF. The CDR3 region has the DNA TGCGCCAGCAGTGAGTTCAGGGACAGGCCCGACTCCTACGAGCAGTACTTC.

This chain uses TRBV28 with TRBJ1-1; D is unresolved. This CDR3 spans 13 amino acids. Per germline, CDR1 MDHEN and CDR2 SYDVKM. V gave up 5 bases and J gave up 2 bases, with 9 bases separating them. The CDR3 is CASSPVFNTEAFF. CDR3 DNA sequence: TGTGCCAGCAGTCCCGTCTTTAACACTGAAGCTTTCTTT.

As regards this clone: Just one base apart from a much larger clone, this may be a read error. This specimen includes other DNA sequences encoding the same CDR3. This chain joins TRBV5-6 and TRBJ2-7; the D is unclear. Germline CDR1 reads SGHDT; CDR2 reads YYEEEE. The CDR3 is 13 amino acids. V was pared by 0 bases and J by 0 bases, with 4 bases between. The CDR3 loop reads CASSLGISYEQYF. The CDR3 nucleotides read TGTGCCAGCAGCTTGGGGATCTCCTACGAGCAGTACTTC.

The gene calls are TRBV4-1 and TRBJ1-1, with D unresolved. CDR1 and CDR2 from the germline V gene are MGHRA and YSYEKL. This CDR3 spans 14 amino acids. Trimming stripped 0 bases from V and 10 bases from J, with 15 bases between. As DNA, the CDR3 is TGCGCCAGCAGCCAAGAACCGGGGTCCCCCGGAGCTTTCTTT. It is translated as CASSQEPGSPGAFF.

This sequence joins TRBV2 and TRBJ2-5; a weak D match, TRBD2 (6 bases). The CDR3 is made up of 15 amino acids. Germline loops: CDR1 SNHLY, CDR2 FYNNEI. Trimming left V 8 bases short and J 5 bases short, with 21 bases between. CDR3 nucleotides: TGTGCCAGCTTGATTGGGCGGGGAGGTCGGGAGACCCAGTACTTC. Translating it yields CASLIGRGGRETQYF.

Here the CDR3 reads CASSHIEGAYEQYF. CDR3 in DNA: TGTGCCAGCAGCCATATTGAGGGAGCCTACGAGCAGTACTTC. V gene TRBV6-5 combines with J gene TRBJ2-7; possible D gene TRBD2, 5 bases. CDR1 is MNHEY, CDR2 SVGAGI, per germline. The length of the CDR3 is 14 residues. The V end lost 6 bases, the J end lost 2 bases, and 14 bases lay between the germline ends.

The chain uses TRBV9 and TRBJ2-2; D is perhaps TRBD2 (5 bases). Trimming left V 0 bases short and J 4 bases short, with 16 bases between. From germline, CDR1 is SGDLS and CDR2 YYNGEE. The CDR3 totals 17 residues. CDR3 nucleotide sequence: TGTGCCAGCAGCGTAGCTGACCGGGGTTGGGGCACCGGGGAGCTGTTTTTT. It specifies CASSVADRGWGTGELFF.

The rearrangement links TRBV10-2 to TRBJ1-2; D not resolved. This CDR3 has 14 residues. Germline values: CDR1 WSHSY, CDR2 SAAADI. V was trimmed by 2 bases and J by 6 bases, leaving 13 bases between them. The CDR3 nucleotides are TGCGCCAGCAGTGAGAGCGACAACCCGAATGGCTACACCTTC. This sequence encodes CASSESDNPNGYTF.

The rearrangement links TRBV29-1 to TRBJ2-7; D not resolved. V was cut by 1 base and J by 2 bases, with 15 bases left in between. Germline V gene data show CDR1 as SQVTM and CDR2 as ANQGSEA. The length of the CDR3 is 15 residues. The CDR3 here is CSVEGVFGVAYEQYF. The CDR3 DNA reads TGCAGCGTTGAAGGCGTATTCGGAGTGGCCTACGAGCAGTACTTC.

V usage is TRBV9 and J usage is TRBJ2-1, with 10 nucleotides matching TRBD2. Per the germline V gene, CDR1 is SGDLS and CDR2 is YYNGEE. The CDR3 has 17 amino acids. The V gene end was trimmed by 0 bases and the J gene end by 8 bases; junction bases not matched to a gene: 11. The CDR3 region has the DNA TGTGCCAGCAGCGTAGTCGGTAGCGGGAGGTATTCGGATGAGCAGTTCTTC. The encoded protein is CASSVVGSGRYSDEQFF.

This clone was counted between two and nine times. The rearrangement links TRBV7-2 to TRBJ1-4; D unclear. Germline V gene lookup returns CDR1 SGHTA and CDR2 FQGNSA. This CDR3 comprises 13 residues. V was cut by 4 bases and J by 3 bases, with 6 bases left in between. The CDR3 DNA is TGTGCCAGCAGCTCCCACCCTAATGAAAAACTGTTTTTT. Translation: CASSSHPNEKLFF.

Notes on this clone: The identical CDR3 is also encoded by other nucleotide sequences in the sample. V usage is TRBV29-1 and J usage is TRBJ2-1, with D perhaps matching TRBD1 (6 bases). V was trimmed by 4 bases and J by 4 bases, leaving 8 bases between them. The CDR3 length is 12 residues. Germline-derived CDR1 and CDR2 are SQVTM and ANQGSEA. The CDR3 DNA follows: TGCAGCGTTGGGGACACATACAATGAGCAGTTCTTC. As protein: CSVGDTYNEQFF.

Regarding this clone: At one end, the junction sequence differs from germline, possibly due to a read error. This rearrangement joins TRBV7-7 to TRBJ2-7, with D tentatively TRBD1 (5 bases). The CDR3 has 13 amino acids. From germline, CDR1 is SSHAT and CDR2 FNYEAQ (reference sequence). CDR3 sequence: CASSLVSGREQYF. CDR3 DNA: TGTGCTAGCAGCTTAGTGTCAGGGCGCGAGCAGTACTTC.

This sequence joins TRBV7-3 and TRBJ2-1; 9 nucleotides match TRBD1. The V and J ends lost 0 bases and 8 bases, in that order; junction bases with no gene match: 8. CDR3 length: 16 amino acids. Germline V gene sequence: CDR1 SGHTA, CDR2 FQGTGA. The CDR3 spells CASSLTFGTGHDEQFF. For the CDR3, the DNA is TGTGCCAGCAGCTTAACGTTCGGGACAGGGCACGATGAGCAGTTCTTC.

The rearrangement uses TRBV7-9 and TRBJ2-3, with 11 bases aligning to TRBD2. Unmatched junction bases numbered 10, after V lost 4 bases and J lost 4 bases. This CDR3 spans 17 amino acids. CDR1 is SEHNR and CDR2 is FQNEAQ in the germline V gene (reference sequence). The DNA of the CDR3 is TGTGCCAGCAGCTCCGAGACTAGCGGGAAATCTCCAGATACGCAGTATTTT. Its translation is CASSSETSGKSPDTQYF. The variable domain in full, completed from reference TRBV7-9 and TRBJ2-3, reads DTGVSQNPRHKITKRGQNVTFRCDPISEHNRLYWYRQTLGQGPEFLTYFQNEAQLEKSRLLSDRFSAERPKGSFSTLEIQRTEQGDSAMYLCASSSETSGKSPDTQYFGPGTRLTVL.

The chain is built from TRBV6-5 and TRBJ2-3; TRBD2 is a possible D gene (7 bases). In germline, CDR1 is MNHEY, CDR2 SVGAGI. The V end lost 2 bases, the J end lost 4 bases, and 13 bases lay between the germline ends. The CDR3 totals 15 residues. The CDR3 protein is CASSYGGGRADTQYF. CDR3 coding DNA: TGTGCCAGCAGTTACGGGGGGGGCAGGGCAGATACGCAGTATTTT.

V usage is TRBV5-6 and J usage is TRBJ2-7, with D possibly being TRBD1 (6 bases). This CDR3 contains 15 residues. V was pared by 1 base and J by 1 base, with 12 bases between. The germline V gene has CDR1 SGHDT and CDR2 YYEEEE. CDR3 residues: CASSLWAGVSYEQYF. CDR3 DNA: TGTGCCAGCAGCTTGTGGGCAGGGGTTTCCTACGAGCAGTACTTC.

V usage is TRBV7-9 and J usage is TRBJ2-6, with TRBD1 as a possible D gene (6 bases). Trimming stripped 2 bases from V and 4 bases from J, with 9 bases between. This CDR3 is 15 amino acids long. The germline V gene has CDR1 SEHNR and CDR2 FQNEAQ (reference sequence). CDR3 region: CASSLQGLGANVLTF. In nucleotides, the CDR3 is TGTGCCAGCAGCTTACAGGGGCTCGGGGCCAACGTCCTGACTTTC.

The rearrangement uses TRBV28 and TRBJ2-3, with 8 bases lining up with TRBD1. There are 14 residues in the CDR3. The V segment lost 4 bases and the J segment 2 bases; nucleotides outside the gene matches: 2. Per germline, CDR1 MDHEN and CDR2 SYDVKM. CDR3 in amino acids: CASSWTGYTDTQYF. As DNA, the CDR3 is TGTGCCAGCAGTTGGACAGGGTACACAGATACGCAGTATTTT.

This chain links TRBV7-6 with TRBJ1-2, with D possibly being TRBD1 (5 bases). CDR1 is SGHVS and CDR2 is FNYEAQ in the germline V gene. This CDR3 spans 14 amino acids. Trimming took 4 bases from V and 5 from J, leaving 14 bases between them. Here the CDR3 reads CASSSPGLGYGYTF. The CDR3, as DNA: TGTGCCAGCAGCTCCCCGGGGCTGGGATATGGCTACACCTTC.

This chain uses TRBV29-1 with TRBJ1-1; D gene uncertain. V gave up 3 bases and J gave up 0 bases, with 11 bases separating them. Germline CDR1 reads SQVTM; CDR2 reads ANQGSEA. This CDR3 is built from 14 residues. CDR3 loop: CSVDRSGLNTEAFF. The CDR3 DNA reads TGCAGCGTTGATAGATCAGGATTGAACACTGAAGCTTTCTTT. Combining the CDR3 with reference TRBV29-1 and TRBJ1-1 gives the whole variable domain SAVISQKPSRDICQRGTSLTIQCQVDSQVTMMFWYRQQPGQSLTLIATANQGSEATYESGFVIDKFPISRPNLTFSTLTVSNMSPEDSSIYLCSVDRSGLNTEAFFGQGTRLTVV.

The chain joins TRBV5-6 to TRBJ2-3, with D possibly matching TRBD2 (6 bases). The length of the CDR3 is 12 residues. V was trimmed by 3 bases and J by 10 bases, leaving 12 bases between them. The germline gives CDR1 SGHDT, CDR2 YYEEEE. The CDR3 DNA reads TGTGCCAGCAGCTGGGGGGACCAGGCGCAGTATTTT. Amino acids: CASSWGDQAQYF.